Below, 5 T cell receptor beta chains from the same sample are listed, as sequenced in a study of shared clonotypes between healthy human individuals. Libraries were prepared by immunoSEQ multiplex PCR; TCRdb keeps only in-frame clonotypes and omits some of them. The sample contains 600,000 to 800,000 clones, around 70% of which appear only once. Sequencing was performed on memory CD4+ T cells sorted from blood. The subset: CD45RA-negative fraction. These receptors all stem from a woman aged 30 to 39 in good health.

A single count supports this clone. This rearrangement joins TRBV29-1 to TRBJ2-7; D tentatively fits TRBD1 or TRBD2 (6 bases each). Between the trimmed V and J ends, which lost 7 bases and 6 bases, there was a span of 16 bases. The CDR3 sequence is 12 residues long. Germline CDR1 reads SQVTM; CDR2 reads ANQGSEA. CDR3 amino acids: CSAIRGRGEQYF. The CDR3 DNA is TGCAGCGCCATTCGGGGGCGAGGCGAGCAGTACTTC.

The chain is built from TRBV15 and TRBJ2-3; the D is unclear. The germline V gene has CDR1 LNHNV and CDR2 YYDKDF (reference sequence). V shed 3 bases and J shed 9 bases, with 10 bases lying between them. The CDR3 is 12 amino acids. The CDR3 DNA is TGTGCCACCAGCAGCCAATCAGCGACGCAGTATTTT. The encoded protein is CATSSQSATQYF.

V gene TRBV19 combines with J gene TRBJ1-2; TRBD1 might be the D (6 bases). CDR3 size: 14 residues. V gave up 3 bases and J gave up 7 bases, with 15 bases separating them. From germline, CDR1 is LNHDA and CDR2 SQIVND (reference sequence). CDR3 nucleotide sequence: TGTGCCAGTAGTATTCGGAGGCCGGGGGCTGGCTACACCTTC. This encodes CASSIRRPGAGYTF.

The V and J genes are TRBV7-8 and TRBJ1-3; D not certain. The CDR3 consists of 14 residues. From germline, CDR1 is SGHVS and CDR2 FQNEAQ. Trimming removed 4 bases from V and 0 bases from J, with 7 bases in between. CDR3 loop: CASSSSNSGNTIYF. CDR3 coding DNA: TGTGCCAGCAGCTCATCGAACTCTGGAAACACCATATATTTT. Variable domain in full (rest from reference TRBV7-8 and TRBJ1-3): GAGVSQSPRYKVAKRGQDVALRCDPISGHVSLFWYQQALGQGPEFLTYFQNEAQLDKSGLPSDRFFAERPEGSVSTLKIQRTQQEDSAVYLCASSSSNSGNTIYFGEGSWLTVV.

This clone was observed a few times. This chain links TRBV2 with TRBJ2-7; 9 bases match TRBD1. The V segment lost 2 bases and the J segment 4 bases; nucleotides outside the gene matches: 6. The CDR3 covers 15 residues. The germline gives CDR1 SNHLY, CDR2 FYNNEI. The CDR3 DNA is TGTGCCAGCAGTGAAACCGGGACAGGGCCATACGAGCAGTACTTC. Protein: CASSETGTGPYEQYF.